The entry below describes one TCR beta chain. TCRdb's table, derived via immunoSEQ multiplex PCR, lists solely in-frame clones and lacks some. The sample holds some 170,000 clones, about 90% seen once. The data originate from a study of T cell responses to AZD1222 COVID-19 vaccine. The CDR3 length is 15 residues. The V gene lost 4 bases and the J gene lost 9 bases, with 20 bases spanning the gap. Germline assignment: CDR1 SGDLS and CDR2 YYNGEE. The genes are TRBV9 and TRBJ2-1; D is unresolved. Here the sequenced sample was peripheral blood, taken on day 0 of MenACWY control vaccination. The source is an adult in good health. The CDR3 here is CASSPPAGSPGEQFF. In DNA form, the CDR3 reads TGTGCCAGCAGCCCCCCGGCCGGCTCACCGGGTGAGCAGTTCTTC.